Sequencing of this T cell receptor (beta chain) was carried out in a study of CD8 T cells in Susac syndrome. The RNA, roughly 0.45 to 1 ug, was put through reverse transcription using random hexamers. TCRdb called the immunoSEQ multiplex PCR reads again in MiXCR, with one record for every CDR3 protein. In the table there are about 250,000 distinct CDR3 sequences, 80% to 95% of which are singletons. The TCR comes from a human donor with multiple sclerosis. The sample taken for sequencing was CD4+ T cells from PBMCs.

The CDR3 DNA follows: TGTGCCAGCAGACCCGCGGGACAGGGCTTTTACAATGAGCAGTTCTTC. It translates to CASRPAGQGFYNEQFF. The V gene is TRBV28, the J gene TRBJ2-1, with 9 bases that match TRBD1. CDR1 is MDHEN and CDR2 is SYDVKM in the germline V gene. V shed 6 bases, J shed 4 bases, and the junction held 10 bases outside the gene matches. This CDR3 has 16 residues.